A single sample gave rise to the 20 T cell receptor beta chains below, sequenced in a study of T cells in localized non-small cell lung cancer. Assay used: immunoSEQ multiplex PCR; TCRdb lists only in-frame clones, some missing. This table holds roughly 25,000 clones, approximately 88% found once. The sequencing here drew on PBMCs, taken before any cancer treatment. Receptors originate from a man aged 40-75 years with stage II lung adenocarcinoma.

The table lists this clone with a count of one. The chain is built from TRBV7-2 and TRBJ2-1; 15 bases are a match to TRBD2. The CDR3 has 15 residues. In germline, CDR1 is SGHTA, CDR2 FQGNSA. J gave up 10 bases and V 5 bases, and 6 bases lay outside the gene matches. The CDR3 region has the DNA TGTGCCAGCAGCCCTGGACTAGCGGGGGGGCGCGAGCAGTTCTTC. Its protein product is CASSPGLAGGREQFF.

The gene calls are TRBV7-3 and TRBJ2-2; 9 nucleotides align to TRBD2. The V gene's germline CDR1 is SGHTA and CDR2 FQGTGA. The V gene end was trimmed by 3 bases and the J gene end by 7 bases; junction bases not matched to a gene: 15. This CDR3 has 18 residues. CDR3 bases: TGTGCCAGCAGCTTGCCCTGGGCTAGCGGGAAAGTCGGCGGGGAGCTGTTTTTT. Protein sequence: CASSLPWASGKVGGELFF.

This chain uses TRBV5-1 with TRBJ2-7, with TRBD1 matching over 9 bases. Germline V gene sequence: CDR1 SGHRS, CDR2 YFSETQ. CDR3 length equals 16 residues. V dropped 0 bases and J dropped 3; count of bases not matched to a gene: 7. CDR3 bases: TGCGCCAGCAGCTTGGGGGACAGGGAGGACTACTACGAGCAGTACTTC. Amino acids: CASSLGDREDYYEQYF. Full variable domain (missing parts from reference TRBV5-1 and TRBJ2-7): KAGVTQTPRYLIKTRGQQVTLSCSPISGHRSVSWYQQTPGQGLQFLFEYFSETQRNKGNFPGRFSGRQFSNSRSEMNVSTLELGDSALYLCASSLGDREDYYEQYFGPGTRLTVT.

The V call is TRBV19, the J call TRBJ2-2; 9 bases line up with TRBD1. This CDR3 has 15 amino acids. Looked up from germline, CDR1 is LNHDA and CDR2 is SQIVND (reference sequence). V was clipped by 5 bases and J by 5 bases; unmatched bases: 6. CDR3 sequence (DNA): TGTGCCAGTAGTTTCGGGACAGGGTTAACCGGGGAGCTGTTTTTT. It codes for CASSFGTGLTGELFF. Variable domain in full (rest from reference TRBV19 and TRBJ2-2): DGGITQSPKYLFRKEGQNVTLSCEQNLNHDAMYWYRQDPGQGLRLIYYSQIVNDFQKGDIAEGYSVSREKKESFPLTVTSAQKNPTAFYLCASSFGTGLTGELFFGEGSRLTVL.

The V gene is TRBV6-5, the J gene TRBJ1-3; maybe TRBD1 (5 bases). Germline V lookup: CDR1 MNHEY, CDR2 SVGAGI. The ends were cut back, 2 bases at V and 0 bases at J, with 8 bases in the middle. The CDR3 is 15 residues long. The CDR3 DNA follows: TGTGCCAGCAGTTACAGTGGGGGCTCTGGAAACACCATATATTTT. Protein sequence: CASSYSGGSGNTIYF.

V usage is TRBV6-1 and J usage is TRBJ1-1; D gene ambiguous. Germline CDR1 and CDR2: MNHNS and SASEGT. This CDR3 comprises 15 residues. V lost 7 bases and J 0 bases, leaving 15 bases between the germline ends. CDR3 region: CASTLSFYMNTEAFF. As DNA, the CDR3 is TGTGCCAGCACCTTATCGTTCTACATGAACACTGAAGCTTTCTTT.

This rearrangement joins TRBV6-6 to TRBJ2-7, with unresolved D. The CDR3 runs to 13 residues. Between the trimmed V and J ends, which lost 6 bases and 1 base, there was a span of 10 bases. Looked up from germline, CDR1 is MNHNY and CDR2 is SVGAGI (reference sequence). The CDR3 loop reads CASRPRSSYEQYF. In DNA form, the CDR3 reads TGTGCCAGCAGGCCTAGATCGTCCTACGAGCAGTACTTC.

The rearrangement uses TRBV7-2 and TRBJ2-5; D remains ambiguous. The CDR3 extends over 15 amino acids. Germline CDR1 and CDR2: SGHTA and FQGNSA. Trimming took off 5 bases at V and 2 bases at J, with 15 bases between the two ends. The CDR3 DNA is TGTGCCAGCAGCCCCTACCCGGACGAACAAGAGACCCAGTACTTC. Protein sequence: CASSPYPDEQETQYF. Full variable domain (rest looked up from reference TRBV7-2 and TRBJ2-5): GAGVSQSPSNKVTEKGKDVELRCDPISGHTALYWYRQSLGQGLEFLIYFQGNSAPDKSGLPSDRFSAERTGGSVSTLTIQRTQQEDSAVYLCASSPYPDEQETQYFGPGTRLLVL.

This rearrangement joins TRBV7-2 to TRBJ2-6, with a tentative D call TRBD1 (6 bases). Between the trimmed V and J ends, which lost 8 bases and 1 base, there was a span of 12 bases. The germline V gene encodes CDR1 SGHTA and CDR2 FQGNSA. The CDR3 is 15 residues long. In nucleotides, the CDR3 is TGTGCCAGCGGCACACAGGGTTCTGGGGCCAACGTCCTGACTTTC. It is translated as CASGTQGSGANVLTF.

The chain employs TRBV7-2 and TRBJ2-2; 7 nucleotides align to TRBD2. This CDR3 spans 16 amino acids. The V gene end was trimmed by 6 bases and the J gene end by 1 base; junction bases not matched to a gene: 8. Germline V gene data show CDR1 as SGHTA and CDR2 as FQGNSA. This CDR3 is CASSSTSFGNTGELFF. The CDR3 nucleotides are TGTGCCAGCAGTTCGACTAGCTTCGGGAACACCGGGGAGCTGTTTTTT.

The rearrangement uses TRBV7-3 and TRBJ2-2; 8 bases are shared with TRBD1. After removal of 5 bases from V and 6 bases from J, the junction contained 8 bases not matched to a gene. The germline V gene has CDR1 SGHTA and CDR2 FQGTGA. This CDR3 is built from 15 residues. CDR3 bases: TGTGCCAGCAGCCCCTTGGACAGGGACGCCGGGGAGCTGTTTTTT. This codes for CASSPLDRDAGELFF.

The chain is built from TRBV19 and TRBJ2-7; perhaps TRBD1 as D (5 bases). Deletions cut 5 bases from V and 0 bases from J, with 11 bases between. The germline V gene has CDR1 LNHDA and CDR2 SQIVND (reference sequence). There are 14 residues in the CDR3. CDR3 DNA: TGTGCCAGTAGTTCAGGACATAGCTCCTACGAGCAGTACTTC. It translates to CASSSGHSSYEQYF.

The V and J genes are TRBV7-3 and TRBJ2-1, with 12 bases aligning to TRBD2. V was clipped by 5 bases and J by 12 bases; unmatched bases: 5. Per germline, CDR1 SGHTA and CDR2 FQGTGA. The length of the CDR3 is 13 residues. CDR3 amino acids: CASSRTSGDTQFF. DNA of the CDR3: TGTGCCAGCAGCCGGACTAGCGGGGATACGCAGTTCTTC. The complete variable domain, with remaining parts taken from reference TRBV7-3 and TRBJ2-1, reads GAGVSQTPSNKVTEKGKYVELRCDPISGHTALYWYRQSLGQGPEFLIYFQGTGAADDSGLPNDRFFAVRPEGSVSTLKIQRTERGDSAVYLCASSRTSGDTQFFGPGTRLTVL.

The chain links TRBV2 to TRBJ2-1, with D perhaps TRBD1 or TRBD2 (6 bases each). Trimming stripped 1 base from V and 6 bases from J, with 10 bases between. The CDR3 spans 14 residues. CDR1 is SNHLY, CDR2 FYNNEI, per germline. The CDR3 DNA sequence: TGTGCCAGCAGTGAAGTGGGGGGCGTCAATGAGCAGTTCTTC. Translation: CASSEVGGVNEQFF.

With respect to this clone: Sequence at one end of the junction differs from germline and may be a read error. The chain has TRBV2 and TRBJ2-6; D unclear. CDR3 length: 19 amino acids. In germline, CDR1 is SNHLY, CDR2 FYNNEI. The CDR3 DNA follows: TGTGCCAGCAGTGAAGATTACGGTTCCCCCTTCTCTAGGGCCAACGTCCTGACTTTC. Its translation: CASSEDYGSPFSRANVLTF.

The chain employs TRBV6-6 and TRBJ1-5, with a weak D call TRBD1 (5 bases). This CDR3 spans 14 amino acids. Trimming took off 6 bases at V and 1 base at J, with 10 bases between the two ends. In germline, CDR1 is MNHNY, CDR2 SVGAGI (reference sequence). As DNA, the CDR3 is TGTGCCAGCAGAGACGGGGGGAGCAATCAGCCCCAGCATTTT. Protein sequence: CASRDGGSNQPQHF.

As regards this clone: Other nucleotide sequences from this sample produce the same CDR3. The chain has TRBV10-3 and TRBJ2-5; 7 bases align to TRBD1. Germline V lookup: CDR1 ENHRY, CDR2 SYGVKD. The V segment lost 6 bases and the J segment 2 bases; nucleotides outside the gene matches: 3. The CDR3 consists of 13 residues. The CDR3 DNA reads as TGTGCCATCAGGGGACAGCAACAAGAGACCCAGTACTTC. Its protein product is CAIRGQQQETQYF.

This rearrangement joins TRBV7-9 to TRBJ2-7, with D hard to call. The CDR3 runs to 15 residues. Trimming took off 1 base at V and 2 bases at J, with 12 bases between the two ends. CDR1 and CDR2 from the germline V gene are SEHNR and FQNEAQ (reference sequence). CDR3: CASSLGRPGAYEQYF. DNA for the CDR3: TGTGCCAGCAGCTTAGGTCGACCAGGAGCCTACGAGCAGTACTTC.

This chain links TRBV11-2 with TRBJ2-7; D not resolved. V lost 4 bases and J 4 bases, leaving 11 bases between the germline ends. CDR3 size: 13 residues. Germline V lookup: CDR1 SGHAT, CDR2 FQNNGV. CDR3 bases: TGTGCCAGCAGCTCAGGCAGCTCTTACGAGCAGTACTTC. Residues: CASSSGSSYEQYF.

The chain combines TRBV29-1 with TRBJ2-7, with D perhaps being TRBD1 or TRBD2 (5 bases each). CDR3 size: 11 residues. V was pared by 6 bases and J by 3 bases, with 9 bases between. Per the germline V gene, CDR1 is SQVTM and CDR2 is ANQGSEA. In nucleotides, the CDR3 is TGCAGCGTCGGGGACGGCTACGAGCAGTACTTC. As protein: CSVGDGYEQYF.